These T cell receptor beta chains were read from a single sample in a study of breast tumors, draining lymph nodes, adjacent tissues. TCRdb used MiXCR to reprocess the multiplex PCR reads, holding one entry per CDR3 protein. The table lists some 120,000 distinct CDR3 sequences, just under 20% of them singletons. Sequencing was done on a sample of axillary lymph node tissue. Receptors originate from a female donor with breast cancer. Some clones in this sample may be carry-over from other donors' samples. Each CDR3 is given with its conserved first and last residue. The D gene is left open where the match is weak. Some rows mark clone size as missing; the rest say once, few, many or name a class of expanded clone.

v_gene,abundance,d_gene,j_gene,CDR3nt,CDR3aa
TRBV28,many,TRBD1,TRBJ1-2,TGTGCCAGCAGTCTGGGGCTGTTGACAGGGGATGGCTACACCTTC,CASSLGLLTGDGYTF
TRBV2,many,TRBD2,TRBJ2-5,TGTGCCAGCAGTGAAGGAAGACTAGCGGGGGGGACGGAGACCCAGTACTTC,CASSEGRLAGGTETQYF
TRBV19,many,.,TRBJ2-3,TGTGCCAGTAGTATCACAGATACGCAGTATTTT,CASSITDTQYF
TRBV10-1,many,.,TRBJ2-5,TGCGCCAGCAGTGAGCCAGGACAGCCACGGTACTTC,CASSEPGQPRYF
TRBV6-1,.,.,TRBJ2-4,TGTGCCAGCTCGAGGGGGAGGGACAAAAACATTCAGTACTTC,CASSRGRDKNIQYF
TRBV10-1,many,TRBD1,TRBJ2-5,TGCGCCAGGCTGAGAAGGGGGCAGCTGGTGAAGACCCAGTACTTC,CARLRRGQLVKTQYF
TRBV6-5,many,TRBD2,TRBJ2-7,TGTGCCAGCAGTTACCGACTAGCGGGGGGCCCCTCCTACGAGCAGTACTTC,CASSYRLAGGPSYEQYF
TRBV3-1,.,.,TRBJ2-2,TGTGCCAGCAGCCAAGGGGTTCTTATGACCGGGGAGCTGTTTTTT,CASSQGVLMTGELFF
TRBV10-3,.,.,TRBJ1-1,TGTGCCATCAGTGAGGGGGGACCCTACGGCGCTTTCTTT,CAISEGGPYGAFF
TRBV7-2,once,.,TRBJ1-1,TGTGCCAGCAGCTTATCTTGGGGCACTGAAGCTTTCTTT,CASSLSWGTEAFF
TRBV6-1,many,TRBD2,TRBJ2-1,TGTGCCAGCAGTGAGGGTCTAGCGGGAGGCAATGAGCAGTTCTTC,CASSEGLAGGNEQFF
TRBV5-1,many,.,TRBJ2-7,TGCGCCAGCAGCTGGGGGACCGACCCGACTCTCTACGAGCAGTACTTC,CASSWGTDPTLYEQYF
TRBV5-1,many,.,TRBJ2-7,TGCGCCAGCAGCTTGGTCCCTACCCAGGGACACTACGAGCAGTACTTC,CASSLVPTQGHYEQYF
TRBV19,many,TRBD1,TRBJ1-2,TGTGCCAGCGCCCTGGGACAGGGGGCGTATGGCTACACCTTC,CASALGQGAYGYTF
TRBV7-9,many,TRBD1,TRBJ1-3,TGTGCCAGCAGCTTAGGTGACAGGGGAACTGGAAACACCATATATTTT,CASSLGDRGTGNTIYF
TRBV19,many,.,TRBJ1-2,TGTGCCAGTAGTATAGCGGAGGGGCGTGGGAACTATGGCTACACCTTC,CASSIAEGRGNYGYTF
TRBV3-1,few,TRBD1,TRBJ2-5,TGTGCCAGCAGCCAAGATTCCCCTGGACAGGGCCCCCAAGAGACCCAGTACTTC,CASSQDSPGQGPQETQYF
TRBV18,many,.,TRBJ2-1,TGTGCCAGCTCACCAAGGGGTGAGCAGTTCTTC,CASSPRGEQFF
TRBV20-1,many,TRBD2,TRBJ2-2,TGCAGTGCTAGGACTAGCGGGAGGGTTGGCACCGGGGAGCTGTTTTTT,CSARTSGRVGTGELFF
TRBV9,many,.,TRBJ1-2,TGTGCCAGCAGCCCCTCAACCGGAGGTACTAACTATGGCTACACCTTC,CASSPSTGGTNYGYTF
TRBV7-9,many,.,TRBJ1-2,TGTGCCAGCAGCTTAGAAAACAGGGATGGCTACACCTTC,CASSLENRDGYTF
TRBV7-9,many,.,TRBJ2-1,TGTGCCAGCAGCTTAGCACCGACTCCCTACAATGAGCAGTTCTTC,CASSLAPTPYNEQFF
TRBV28,many,.,TRBJ2-1,TGTGCCAGCAGTTTTTCGGGAGTTGGGCCCAATGAGCAGTTCTTC,CASSFSGVGPNEQFF
TRBV13,many,.,TRBJ1-6,TGTGCCAGCAGCTTATTACATCGGTCACCCCTCCACTTT,CASSLLHRSPLHF
TRBV20-1,.,.,TRBJ1-4,TGCAGTGCTAGAGGCTTCGGGGGCGCCGCTAATGAAAAACTGTTTTTT,CSARGFGGAANEKLFF
TRBV4-2,many,.,TRBJ2-1,TGTGCCAGCAGCCAAGGGTCGGCAAGCTCCTACAATGAGCAGTTCTTC,CASSQGSASSYNEQFF
TRBV25-1,many,TRBD2,TRBJ2-5,TGTGCCAGCAGTGAATTTTTGGGACTAGCCTACCAAGAGACCCAGTACTTC,CASSEFLGLAYQETQYF
TRBV5-4,many,.,TRBJ2-3,TGTGCCAGCAGCTCGGGACTCTACACAGATACGCAGTATTTT,CASSSGLYTDTQYF
TRBV11-2,many,.,TRBJ2-7,TGTGCCAGCAGCTTAGCGGGGGGCCTCTCCTACGAGCAGTACTTC,CASSLAGGLSYEQYF
TRBV4-2,many,TRBD2,TRBJ2-3,TGTGCCAGCAGCCAAGAACTAGCGGGGGGGCCGACAGATACGCAGTATTTT,CASSQELAGGPTDTQYF
TRBV6-5,many,.,TRBJ1-2,TGTGCCAGCCGGCCCACGGGTCTCTATGGCTACACCTTC,CASRPTGLYGYTF
TRBV6-1,many,.,TRBJ2-5,TGTGCCAGCAGTGCCACCCTAGCTCCCCAAGAGACCCAGTACTTC,CASSATLAPQETQYF